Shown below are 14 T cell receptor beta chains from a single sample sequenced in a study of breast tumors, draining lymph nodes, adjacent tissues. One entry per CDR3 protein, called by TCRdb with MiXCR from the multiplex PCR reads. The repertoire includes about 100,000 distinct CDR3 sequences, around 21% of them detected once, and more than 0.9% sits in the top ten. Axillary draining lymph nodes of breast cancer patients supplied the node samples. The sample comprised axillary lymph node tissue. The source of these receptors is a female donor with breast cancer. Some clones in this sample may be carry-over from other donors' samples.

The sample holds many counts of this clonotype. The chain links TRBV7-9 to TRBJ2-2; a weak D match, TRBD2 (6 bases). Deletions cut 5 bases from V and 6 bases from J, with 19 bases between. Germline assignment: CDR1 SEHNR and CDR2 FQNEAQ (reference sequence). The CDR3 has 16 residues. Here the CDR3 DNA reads TGTGCCAGCAGCGTAAAAGGGACTTGGGGATCCGGGGAGCTGTTTTTT. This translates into CASSVKGTWGSGELFF.

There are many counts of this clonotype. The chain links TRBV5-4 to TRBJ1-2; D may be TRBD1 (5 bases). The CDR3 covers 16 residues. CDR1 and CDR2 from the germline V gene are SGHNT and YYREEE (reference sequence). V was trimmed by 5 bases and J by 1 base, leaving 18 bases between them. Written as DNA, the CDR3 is TGTGCCAGCAGGGGGGGGTCCCAAATAAATAACTATGGCTACACCTTC. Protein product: CASRGGSQINNYGYTF.

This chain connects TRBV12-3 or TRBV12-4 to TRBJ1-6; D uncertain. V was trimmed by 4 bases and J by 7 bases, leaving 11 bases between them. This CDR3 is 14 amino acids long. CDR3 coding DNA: TGTGCCAGCAGTTCCAGTCAATCGAATTCACCCCTCCACTTT. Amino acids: CASSSSQSNSPLHF.

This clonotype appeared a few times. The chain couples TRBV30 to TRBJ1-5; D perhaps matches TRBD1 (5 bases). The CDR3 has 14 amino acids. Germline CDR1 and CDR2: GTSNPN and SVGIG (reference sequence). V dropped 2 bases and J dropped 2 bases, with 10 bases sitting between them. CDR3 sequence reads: CAWSIGTGNQPQHF. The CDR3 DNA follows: TGTGCCTGGAGTATCGGGACCGGCAATCAGCCCCAGCATTTT.

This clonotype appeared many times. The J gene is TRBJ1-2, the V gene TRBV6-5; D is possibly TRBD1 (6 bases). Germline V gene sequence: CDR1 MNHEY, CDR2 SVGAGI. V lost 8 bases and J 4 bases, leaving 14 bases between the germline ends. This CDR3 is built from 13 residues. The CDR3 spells CASSFGGAYGYTF. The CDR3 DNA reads TGTGCCAGCTCCTTTGGGGGGGCCTATGGCTACACCTTC.

This chain's CDR3 is CASRGQGSAQYF. The DNA for the CDR3 is TGTGCCAGCAGAGGACAGGGTAGCGCGCAGTACTTC. J is TRBJ2-7 and V is TRBV7-9, with 8 bases lining up with TRBD1. This CDR3 region has 12 residues. CDR1 is SEHNR, CDR2 FQNEAQ, per germline (reference sequence). V lost 6 bases to trimming and J lost 9 bases; unmatched junction nucleotides: 7.

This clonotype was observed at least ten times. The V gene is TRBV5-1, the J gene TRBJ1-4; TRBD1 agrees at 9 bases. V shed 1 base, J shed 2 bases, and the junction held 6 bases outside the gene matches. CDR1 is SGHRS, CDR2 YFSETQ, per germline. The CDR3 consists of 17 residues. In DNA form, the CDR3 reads TGCGCCAGCAGCTTGAGGACAGGGGAGGATACTAATGAAAAACTGTTTTTT. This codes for CASSLRTGEDTNEKLFF.

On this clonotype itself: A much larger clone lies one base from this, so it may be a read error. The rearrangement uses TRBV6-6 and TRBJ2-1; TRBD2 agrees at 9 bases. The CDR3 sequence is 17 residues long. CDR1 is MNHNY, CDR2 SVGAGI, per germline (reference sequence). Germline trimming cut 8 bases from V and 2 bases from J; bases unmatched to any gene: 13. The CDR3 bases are TGTGCCAGCGGTTCCCCGGGGCTAGCGGGAACCTACAATGAGCAGTTCTTC. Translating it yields CASGSPGLAGTYNEQFF.

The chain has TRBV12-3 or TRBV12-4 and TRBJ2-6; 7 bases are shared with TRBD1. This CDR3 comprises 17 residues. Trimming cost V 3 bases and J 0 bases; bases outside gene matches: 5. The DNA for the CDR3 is TGTGCCAGCAGTTTGGGGACAGCTATCTCTGGGGCCAACGTCCTGACTTTC. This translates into CASSLGTAISGANVLTF.

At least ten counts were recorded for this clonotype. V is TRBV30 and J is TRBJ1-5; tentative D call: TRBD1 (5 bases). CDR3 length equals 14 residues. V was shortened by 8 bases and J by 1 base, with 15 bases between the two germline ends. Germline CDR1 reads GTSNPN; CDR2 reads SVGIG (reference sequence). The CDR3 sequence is CAKGVDRSNQPQHF. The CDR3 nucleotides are TGTGCCAAAGGGGTGGATAGGAGCAATCAGCCCCAGCATTTT.

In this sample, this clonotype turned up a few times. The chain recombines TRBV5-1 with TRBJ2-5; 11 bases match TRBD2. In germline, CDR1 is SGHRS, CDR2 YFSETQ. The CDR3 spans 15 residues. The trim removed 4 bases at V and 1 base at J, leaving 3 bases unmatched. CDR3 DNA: TGCGCCAGCAGCGGCGGACTAGCGGGCCAAGAGACCCAGTACTTC. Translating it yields CASSGGLAGQETQYF.

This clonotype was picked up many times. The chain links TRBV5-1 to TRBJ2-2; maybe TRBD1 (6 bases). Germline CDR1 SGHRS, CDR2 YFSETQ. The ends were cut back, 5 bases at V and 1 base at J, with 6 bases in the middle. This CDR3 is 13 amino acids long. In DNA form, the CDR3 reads TGCGCCAGCAGACAGGGGAACACCGGGGAGCTGTTTTTT. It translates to CASRQGNTGELFF.

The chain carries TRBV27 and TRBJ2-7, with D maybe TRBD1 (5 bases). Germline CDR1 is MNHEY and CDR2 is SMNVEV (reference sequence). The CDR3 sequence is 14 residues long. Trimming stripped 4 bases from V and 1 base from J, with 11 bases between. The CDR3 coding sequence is TGTGCCAGCAGTTCCTCGACAGTTTCCTACGAGCAGTACTTC. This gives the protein CASSSSTVSYEQYF.

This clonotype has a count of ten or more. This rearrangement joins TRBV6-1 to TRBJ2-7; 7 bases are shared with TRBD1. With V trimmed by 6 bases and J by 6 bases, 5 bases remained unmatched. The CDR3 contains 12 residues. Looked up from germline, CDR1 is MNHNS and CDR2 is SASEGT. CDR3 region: CASRRTGAEQYF. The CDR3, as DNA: TGTGCCAGCAGACGTACAGGGGCCGAGCAGTACTTC.